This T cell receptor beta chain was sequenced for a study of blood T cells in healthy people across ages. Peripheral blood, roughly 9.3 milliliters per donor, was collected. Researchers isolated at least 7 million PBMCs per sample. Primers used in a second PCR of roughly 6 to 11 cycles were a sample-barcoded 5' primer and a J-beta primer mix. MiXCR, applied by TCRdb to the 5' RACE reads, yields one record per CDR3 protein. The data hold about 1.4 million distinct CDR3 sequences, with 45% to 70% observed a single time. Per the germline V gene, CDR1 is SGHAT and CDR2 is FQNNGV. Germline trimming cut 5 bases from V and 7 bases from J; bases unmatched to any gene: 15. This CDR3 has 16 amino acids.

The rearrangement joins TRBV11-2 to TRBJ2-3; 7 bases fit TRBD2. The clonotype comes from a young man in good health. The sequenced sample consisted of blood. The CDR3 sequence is CASSRLADRMMNTQYF. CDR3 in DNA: TGTGCCAGCAGCCGACTAGCAGACCGCATGATGAATACGCAGTATTTT. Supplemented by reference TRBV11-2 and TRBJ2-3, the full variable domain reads EAGVAQSPRYKIIEKRQSVAFWCNPISGHATLYWYQQILGQGPKLLIQFQNNGVVDDSQLPKDRFSAERLKGVDSTLKIQPAKLEDSAVYLCASSRLADRMMNTQYFGPGTRLTVL.